Presented here are 32 T cell receptor beta chains from one specimen sequenced in a study of blood T cells in healthy people across ages. The use of a sample-barcoded 5' primer and a J-beta primer mix characterized a second PCR of roughly 6 to 11 cycles. TCRdb processed the 5' RACE reads anew with MiXCR; each CDR3 protein has one entry. There are 1.6 million or so distinct CDR3 sequences in the sample; roughly 30% occur only once, and around 11% lies in the top ten. The sample consisted of blood. The receptors were gathered from a woman in her thirties in good health.

The chain joins TRBV20-1 to TRBJ2-5; perhaps TRBD2 as D (5 bases). The CDR3 runs 17 residues. Deletions cut 1 base from V and 11 bases from J, with 29 bases between. Germline CDR1 DFQATT, CDR2 SNEGSKA (reference sequence). CDR3 loop: CSARALSLVARSYGQYF. The CDR3 DNA sequence: TGCAGTGCTAGAGCTCTTTCCTTGGTAGCGAGGTCCTACGGGCAGTACTTC.

The chain employs TRBV11-2 and TRBJ2-3, with D unclear. Germline CDR1 SGHAT, CDR2 FQNNGV. This CDR3 spans 14 amino acids. The V and J ends lost 5 bases and 3 bases respectively, with 12 bases between them. The CDR3 nucleotides are TGTGCCAGCAGCCCCACCCGGTTGACAGATACGCAGTATTTT. Protein sequence: CASSPTRLTDTQYF.

There are a few counts of this clonotype. The chain employs TRBV10-1 and TRBJ2-1; TRBD2 aligns across 9 bases. Germline V gene lookup returns CDR1 WNHNN and CDR2 SYGVQD (reference sequence). Trimming removed 3 bases from V and 6 bases from J; junction bases left unmatched: 3. The CDR3 runs 14 residues. In DNA form, the CDR3 reads TGCGCCAGCAGTGACCTAGCGGGGACCAATGAGCAGTTCTTC. This translates into CASSDLAGTNEQFF.

Here the CDR3 DNA reads TGTGCCAGCAGCTTAGTGGCAGCGGGGTTAACCGGGGAGCTGTTTTTT. It specifies CASSLVAAGLTGELFF. The V and J genes are TRBV7-2 and TRBJ2-2; 7 positions agree with TRBD2. Trimming at V came to 1 base and at J to 5 bases, leaving 7 bases not matched to a gene. Germline CDR1 SGHTA, CDR2 FQGNSA. This CDR3 comprises 16 residues.

The V call is TRBV9, the J call TRBJ2-5; D is uncertain. Germline V gene lookup returns CDR1 SGDLS and CDR2 YYNGEE. The CDR3 runs 14 residues. Trimming left V 0 bases short and J 5 bases short, with 11 bases between. The CDR3 DNA sequence: TGTGCCAGCAGCGTAGGGGGTAGCACGGAGACCCAGTACTTC. This codes for CASSVGGSTETQYF.

This clonotype was picked up a small number of times. The V and J genes are TRBV4-2 and TRBJ2-3; D is uncertain. Germline loops: CDR1 LGHNA, CDR2 YNFKEQ. The ends were cut back, 4 bases at V and 2 bases at J, with 13 bases in the middle. This CDR3 has 15 residues. CDR3 amino acids: CASSPQLSTTDTQYF. In nucleotides, the CDR3 is TGTGCCAGCAGCCCACAATTATCTACCACAGATACGCAGTATTTT.

This clonotype was picked up a small number of times. The chain employs TRBV9 and TRBJ1-2; possible D gene TRBD1, 6 bases. Germline assignment: CDR1 SGDLS and CDR2 YYNGEE. The V and J ends lost 4 bases and 3 bases respectively, with 19 bases between them. The CDR3 runs to 16 residues. This CDR3 reads CASSSHPQGRDYGYTF. CDR3 bases: TGTGCCAGCAGCTCTCATCCACAGGGAAGGGACTATGGCTACACCTTC. Using reference TRBV9 and TRBJ1-2 for the parts outside the CDR3, the full variable domain is DSGVTQTPKHLITATGQRVTLRCSPRSGDLSVYWYQQSLDQGLQFLIQYYNGEERAKGNILERFSAQQFPDLHSELNLSSLELGDSALYFCASSSHPQGRDYGYTFGSGTRLTVV.

The V gene is TRBV20-1, the J gene TRBJ1-5, with TRBD1 as a possible D gene (5 bases). V lost 5 bases, J lost 7 bases, and 15 bases lay in between. Germline CDR1 DFQATT, CDR2 SNEGSKA (reference sequence). This CDR3 comprises 13 residues. The DNA of the CDR3 is TGCAGTGCTCCCTCAGGGAGCAGGCAGCCCCAGCATTTT. As protein: CSAPSGSRQPQHF.

This clonotype has only a few counts. The gene calls are TRBV18 and TRBJ2-7; D call uncertain. Per germline, CDR1 KGHSH and CDR2 LQKENI. CDR3 size: 15 residues. The germline V and J ends were trimmed by 2 bases and 7 bases, with 18 bases remaining between them. This CDR3 is CASSPTAGPSMEQYF. The CDR3 DNA is TGTGCCAGCTCACCAACGGCAGGTCCCTCTATGGAGCAGTACTTC.

The rearrangement links TRBV6-5 to TRBJ2-7, with unresolved D. V shed 0 bases and J shed 5 bases, with 8 bases lying between them. Per germline, CDR1 MNHEY and CDR2 SVGAGI. The CDR3 consists of 13 residues. The CDR3 DNA sequence: TGTGCCAGCAGTTACTCTTTTGGAAACGAGCAGTACTTC. It translates to CASSYSFGNEQYF.

This sequence joins TRBV20-1 and TRBJ2-7; 9 nucleotides align to TRBD2. Losses at the gene ends were 3 bases for V and 2 bases for J; bases not matched to a gene: 8. CDR1 is DFQATT, CDR2 SNEGSKA, per germline (reference sequence). CDR3 size: 15 residues. The CDR3 sequence: CSARGPAGGAYEQYF. In DNA, the CDR3 is TGCAGTGCTAGGGGGCCTGCGGGAGGGGCCTACGAGCAGTACTTC.

This clonotype has just a few counts. The rearrangement links TRBV28 to TRBJ2-3; no firm D call. V gave up 3 bases and J gave up 0 bases, with 13 bases separating them. CDR3 length: 16 amino acids. Germline V gives CDR1 MDHEN, CDR2 SYDVKM. The CDR3 here is CASSFGLSSSTDTQYF. CDR3 DNA: TGTGCCAGCAGTTTCGGGCTATCCTCCAGCACAGATACGCAGTATTTT.

The chain couples TRBV11-2 to TRBJ2-4; D may be TRBD1 or TRBD2 (5 bases each). The J call may be faulty, since TRBJ2-7 better matches the DNA end. The germline gives CDR1 SGHAT, CDR2 FQNNGV. The CDR3 has 15 amino acids. CDR3 DNA sequence: TGTGCCAGCAGCTTGGGACGGGTGGGCTTGACCGAGCAGTACTTC. Its translation is CASSLGRVGLTEQYF.

The rearrangement links TRBV7-6 to TRBJ1-1; TRBD1 matches at 7 bases. Trimming at V came to 5 bases and at J to 5 bases, leaving 8 bases not matched to a gene. The CDR3 consists of 14 residues. CDR1 is SGHVS and CDR2 is FNYEAQ in the germline V gene. The CDR3, as DNA: TGTGCCAGCAGCCGCGGACAGGAAGGGACTGAAGCTTTCTTT. Protein product: CASSRGQEGTEAFF. The full variable domain, rest sourced from reference TRBV7-6 and TRBJ1-1, is GAGVSQSPRYKVTKRGQDVALRCDPISGHVSLYWYRQALGQGPEFLTYFNYEAQQDKSGLPNDRFSAERPEGSISTLTIQRTEQRDSAMYRCASSRGQEGTEAFFGQGTRLTVV.

The V and J genes are TRBV7-2 and TRBJ2-5, with 8 bases identical to TRBD1. Germline V gene data show CDR1 as SGHTA and CDR2 as FQGNSA. CDR3 length: 15 residues. The J segment lost 4 bases and the V segment lost 3 bases, leaving 7 bases of the junction unmatched. The CDR3 region has the DNA TGTGCCAGCAGCTTGCAAGACAGGGGTCGAGAGACCCAGTACTTC. As protein: CASSLQDRGRETQYF.

This clonotype was seen repeatedly, ten times or more. Since a much larger clone is just one base distant, this may be a read error. This sequence joins TRBV11-2 and TRBJ2-1, with 11 bases identical to TRBD2. The V segment lost 1 base and the J segment 8 bases; nucleotides outside the gene matches: 10. Germline V gene data show CDR1 as SGHAT and CDR2 as FQNNGV. The CDR3 contains 17 residues. CDR3 nucleotide sequence: TGTGCCAGCAGCTTAGCTACTAGCGGGGGCCTATGCTATGAGCAGTTCTTC. This sequence encodes CASSLATSGGLCYEQFF. The variable domain in full, completed from reference TRBV11-2 and TRBJ2-1, reads EAGVAQSPRYKIIEKRQSVAFWCNPISGHATLYWYQQILGQGPKLLIQFQNNGVVDDSQLPKDRFSAERLKGVDSTLKIQPAKLEDSAVYLCASSLATSGGLCYEQFFGPGTRLTVL.

The chain employs TRBV6-1 and TRBJ2-6; no firm D call. Germline CDR1 reads MNHNS; CDR2 reads SASEGT. Trimming removed 4 bases from V and 0 bases from J, with 13 bases in between. This CDR3 spans 17 amino acids. As DNA, the CDR3 is TGTGCCAGCAGTGGAGTAGTTCTGGCCTCTGGGGCCAACGTCCTGACTTTC. This codes for CASSGVVLASGANVLTF.

This clonotype has more than one count but fewer than ten. The gene calls are TRBV5-5 and TRBJ1-5; D gene unclear. Germline V gene lookup returns CDR1 SGHKS and CDR2 YYEKEE (reference sequence). The CDR3 consists of 15 residues. V was trimmed by 1 base and J by 0 bases, leaving 8 bases between them. CDR3 in DNA: TGTGCCAGCAGCTTGAGACAATTTAGCAATCAGCCCCAGCATTTT. Translation gives CASSLRQFSNQPQHF. The full variable domain, in which reference TRBV5-5 and TRBJ1-5 provide the parts outside the CDR3, is DAGVTQSPTHLIKTRGQQVTLRCSPISGHKSVSWYQQVLGQGPQFIFQYYEKEERGRGNFPDRFSARQFPNYSSELNVNALLLGDSALYLCASSLRQFSNQPQHFGDGTRLSIL.

This clonotype occurred a few times. The genes are TRBV27 and TRBJ2-1; TRBD2 matches at 7 bases. J was trimmed by 5 bases and V by 0 bases; bases with no gene match: 13. Germline CDR1 and CDR2: MNHEY and SMNVEV (reference sequence). CDR3 size: 18 residues. CDR3 protein: CASSLSPLDWEGDNEQFF. CDR3 nucleotides: TGTGCCAGCAGTTTATCTCCGTTAGACTGGGAGGGAGACAATGAGCAGTTCTTC.

This clonotype was seen more than once but under ten times. The rearrangement uses TRBV20-1 and TRBJ2-7, with a weak D call TRBD1 (5 bases). V lost 4 bases and J 1 base, leaving 11 bases between the germline ends. Germline assignment: CDR1 DFQATT and CDR2 SNEGSKA (reference sequence). The CDR3 length is 13 residues. The CDR3 coding sequence is TGCAGTGCTAAGGACAAGACATCCTACGAGCAGTACTTC. Translation gives CSAKDKTSYEQYF.

The chain carries TRBV12-3 or TRBV12-4 and TRBJ2-3, with TRBD2 matching 10 bases. The CDR3 has 17 amino acids. The V and J ends lost 3 bases and 10 bases, in that order; junction bases with no gene match: 16. The CDR3 is CASSFNAAGGSTDAQYF. CDR3 DNA sequence: TGTGCCAGCAGTTTTAACGCAGCGGGGGGGAGCACGGATGCGCAGTATTTT.

The V gene is TRBV6-1, the J gene TRBJ1-5, with D possibly being TRBD1 (5 bases). V shed 6 bases and J shed 9 bases, with 9 bases lying between them. The CDR3 totals 11 residues. CDR1 and CDR2 (germline): MNHNS, SASEGT. The CDR3 spells CASSSGGPQHF. Written as DNA, the CDR3 is TGTGCCAGCAGCTCCGGGGGGCCCCAGCATTTT.

This chain connects TRBV4-1 to TRBJ2-1; D perhaps matches TRBD2 (5 bases). The V and J ends lost 5 bases and 2 bases respectively, with 13 bases between them. The CDR3 is 15 residues long. Germline V lookup: CDR1 MGHRA, CDR2 YSYEKL. The CDR3 loop is CASSGGRGAYNEQFF. The CDR3 DNA reads TGCGCCAGCAGCGGCGGGCGAGGCGCCTACAATGAGCAGTTCTTC.

The sample holds one count of this clonotype. An end of the junction does not agree with germline; a read error may underlie this. The chain employs TRBV9 and TRBJ2-1, with 8 bases fitting TRBD1. This CDR3 contains 14 residues. Germline assignment: CDR1 SGDLS and CDR2 YYNGEE. This CDR3 is CACSVGTGGNEQFF. Here the CDR3 DNA reads TGTGCCTGCAGCGTGGGGACAGGTGGCAATGAGCAGTTCTTC. The complete variable domain, with remaining parts taken from reference TRBV9 and TRBJ2-1, reads DSGVTQTPKHLITATGQRVTLRCSPRSGDLSVYWYQQSLDQGLQFLIQYYNGEERAKGNILERFSAQQFPDLHSELNLSSLELGDSALYFCACSVGTGGNEQFFGPGTRLTVL.

The V call is TRBV5-1, the J call TRBJ2-3; TRBD2 aligns across 9 bases. There are 15 residues in the CDR3. Germline values: CDR1 SGHRS, CDR2 YFSETQ. The ends lost 2 bases at V and 2 bases at J; junction bases unmatched: 3. CDR3 DNA sequence: TGCGCCAGCAGCTTTCTAGCGGGGTTCACAGATACGCAGTATTTT. Amino acids: CASSFLAGFTDTQYF.

This clonotype was seen more than once but under ten times. One end of the junction fails to match germline, which may point to a read error. V and J are TRBV7-9 and TRBJ2-5, with D maybe TRBD2 (6 bases). This CDR3 contains 17 residues. Germline values: CDR1 SEHNR, CDR2 FQNEAQ (reference sequence). CDR3 sequence: CASGLGPAGGLTGTQYF. For the CDR3, the DNA is TGTGCCAGCGGCTTAGGTCCAGCGGGTGGCCTTACTGGGACCCAGTACTTC.

This clonotype was recorded a few times. The V call is TRBV28, the J call TRBJ2-1, with 7 bases aligning to TRBD1. This CDR3 has 14 amino acids. V trimming: 5 bases; J trimming: 6 bases; junction bases outside the gene matches: 7. Looked up from germline, CDR1 is MDHEN and CDR2 is SYDVKM. The CDR3: CASSTDRAGNEQFF. CDR3 nucleotides: TGTGCCAGCAGTACTGACAGGGCGGGCAATGAGCAGTTCTTC.

This rearrangement joins TRBV2 to TRBJ2-1, with 12 bases identical to TRBD2. The CDR3 is made up of 17 amino acids. After removal of 10 bases from V and 3 bases from J, the junction contained 13 bases not matched to a gene. CDR1 and CDR2 from the germline V gene are SNHLY and FYNNEI. This CDR3 is CANTGTSGLGVYNEQFF. DNA for the CDR3: TGTGCCAACACCGGGACTAGCGGGTTAGGGGTCTACAATGAGCAGTTCTTC.

This chain connects TRBV6-1 to TRBJ2-4, with 9 bases matching TRBD2. The DNA end is more similar to TRBJ2-7, so the J call may be wrong. The CDR3 totals 18 residues. Germline CDR1 is MNHNS and CDR2 is SASEGT. As DNA, the CDR3 is TGTGCCAGCAGTGAAACCGGTCCCTGGCGGGAGGGCACATACGAGCAGTACTTC. Protein product: CASSETGPWREGTYEQYF.

Only a few counts were recorded for this clonotype. The rearrangement joins TRBV6-6 to TRBJ2-2, with 10 bases fitting TRBD2. From germline, CDR1 is MNHNY and CDR2 SVGAGI (reference sequence). Trimming at V came to 6 bases and at J to 8 bases, leaving 6 bases not matched to a gene. CDR3 length equals 14 residues. The CDR3 coding sequence is TGTGCCAGCAGGCCTAGCGGGAGTCCGGGGGAGCTGTTTTTT. The encoded protein is CASRPSGSPGELFF.

This rearrangement joins TRBV19 to TRBJ2-6; D is ambiguous. CDR1 is LNHDA, CDR2 SQIVND, per germline (reference sequence). V dropped 8 bases and J dropped 0 bases, with 8 bases sitting between them. The CDR3 runs 14 residues. Here the CDR3 reads CASRIVSGANVLTF. CDR3 nucleotide sequence: TGTGCCAGTCGGATTGTCTCTGGGGCCAACGTCCTGACTTTC.

The rearrangement uses TRBV2 and TRBJ1-2; TRBD1 matches 7 bases. The trim removed 6 bases at V and 6 bases at J, leaving 10 bases unmatched. Per the germline V gene, CDR1 is SNHLY and CDR2 is FYNNEI. The CDR3 totals 14 residues. This CDR3 is CASRVTATGNGYTF. CDR3 nucleotide sequence: TGTGCCAGCAGGGTTACGGCGACAGGGAATGGCTACACCTTC.